The TCR beta chain described here comes from a study of CD4 T cells in relation to SARS-CoV-2 and coronaviruses. Overall study results and limits: Monoreactive clones expanded significantly more to SARS-CoV-2 than crossreactive clones did.

Before the COVID-19 pandemic, during about 2011-2019, CD4+ T cells were taken from unexposed donors. After about 10 days of culture, CD4+ T cells were isolated. Unexposed-donor CD4+ T cells were probed with SARS-CoV-2 S/N and four cold-coronavirus spikes, cells permitting. Here immunoSEQ multiplex PCR was the method, and the copy in TCRdb shows in-frame clones only, minus some. The repertoire holds about 21,000 clones, with just over 75% as singletons. On this clone: Its antigen is currently unknown.

The source is a human donor in good health. The sequencing input was CD4+ T cells from PBMCs, cultured in vitro.

The CDR3 loop is CASSQEVQVGNEKLFF. The CDR3 DNA is TGCGCCAGCAGCCAAGAGGTACAGGTCGGTAATGAAAAACTGTTTTTT. This chain links TRBV4-1 with TRBJ1-4; TRBD1 might be the D (5 bases). The germline CDR1 and CDR2 sequences are MGHRA and YSYEKL. Trimming took off 0 bases at V and 4 bases at J, with 12 bases between the two ends. This CDR3 has 16 amino acids.